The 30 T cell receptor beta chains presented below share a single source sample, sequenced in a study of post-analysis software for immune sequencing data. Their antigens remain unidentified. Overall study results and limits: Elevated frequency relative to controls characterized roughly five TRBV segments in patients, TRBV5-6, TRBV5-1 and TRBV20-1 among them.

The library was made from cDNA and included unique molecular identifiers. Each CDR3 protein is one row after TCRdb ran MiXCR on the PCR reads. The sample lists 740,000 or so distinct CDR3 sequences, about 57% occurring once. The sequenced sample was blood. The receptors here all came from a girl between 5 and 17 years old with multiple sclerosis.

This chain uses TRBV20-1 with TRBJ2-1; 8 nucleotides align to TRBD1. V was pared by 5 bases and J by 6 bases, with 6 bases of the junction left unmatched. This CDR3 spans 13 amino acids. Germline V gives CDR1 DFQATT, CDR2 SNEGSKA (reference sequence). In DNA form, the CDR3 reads TGCAGTGCTCAGGACAGGGTGGGCAATGAGCAGTTCTTC. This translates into CSAQDRVGNEQFF.

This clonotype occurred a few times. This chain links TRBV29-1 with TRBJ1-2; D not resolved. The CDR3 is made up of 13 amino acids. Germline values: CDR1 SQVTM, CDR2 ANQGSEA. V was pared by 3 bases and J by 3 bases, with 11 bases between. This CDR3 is CSVEGSGYYGYTF. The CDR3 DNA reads TGCAGCGTTGAGGGGTCCGGGTACTATGGCTACACCTTC.

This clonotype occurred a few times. Here the CDR3 DNA reads TGCAGTGCTAGCCTTTCGAGCGGGAGGATCGATGAGCAGTTCTTC. Translation gives CSASLSSGRIDEQFF. The rearrangement joins TRBV20-1 to TRBJ2-1; 9 bases line up with TRBD2. This CDR3 is built from 15 residues. The junction had 11 bases not matched to a gene; V was cut back by 3 bases and J by 8 bases. The germline V gene encodes CDR1 DFQATT and CDR2 SNEGSKA (reference sequence).

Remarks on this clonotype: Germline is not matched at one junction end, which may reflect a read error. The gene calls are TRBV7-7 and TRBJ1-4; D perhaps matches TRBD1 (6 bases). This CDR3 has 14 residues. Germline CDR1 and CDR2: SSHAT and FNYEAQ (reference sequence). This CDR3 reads CASSTSARGEKLFF. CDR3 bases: TGTGCTAGCAGCACCTCGGCCAGGGGTGAAAAACTGTTTTTT.

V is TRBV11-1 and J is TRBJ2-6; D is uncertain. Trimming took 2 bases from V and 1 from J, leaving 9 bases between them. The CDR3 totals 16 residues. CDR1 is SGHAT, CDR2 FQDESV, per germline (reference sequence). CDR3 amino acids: CASSLQVGSGANVLTF. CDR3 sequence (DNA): TGTGCCAGCAGCTTACAAGTGGGATCTGGGGCCAACGTCCTGACTTTC. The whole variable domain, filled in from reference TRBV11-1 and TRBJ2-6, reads EAEVAQSPRYKITEKSQAVAFWCDPISGHATLYWYRQILGQGPELLVQFQDESVVDDSQLPKDRFSAERLKGVDSTLKIQPAELGDSAMYLCASSLQVGSGANVLTFGAGSRLTVL.

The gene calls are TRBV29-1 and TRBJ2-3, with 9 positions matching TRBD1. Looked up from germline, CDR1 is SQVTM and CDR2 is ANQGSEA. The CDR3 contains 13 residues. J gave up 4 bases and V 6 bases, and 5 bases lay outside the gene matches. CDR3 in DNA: TGCAGCGTAGGGACAGGGACGGCAGATACGCAGTATTTT. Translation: CSVGTGTADTQYF.

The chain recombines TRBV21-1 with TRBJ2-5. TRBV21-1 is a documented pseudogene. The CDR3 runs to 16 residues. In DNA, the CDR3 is TGTGCCAGCAACCCCGAATGGGATTTCGGGCAAGAGACCCAGTACTTC. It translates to CASNPEWDFGQETQYF.

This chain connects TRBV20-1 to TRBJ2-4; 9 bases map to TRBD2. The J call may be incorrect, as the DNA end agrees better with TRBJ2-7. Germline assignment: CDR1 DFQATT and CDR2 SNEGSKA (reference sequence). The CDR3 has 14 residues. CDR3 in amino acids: CSARDPLAGYEQYF. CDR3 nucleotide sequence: TGCAGTGCTAGAGATCCCCTAGCGGGGTACGAGCAGTACTTC.

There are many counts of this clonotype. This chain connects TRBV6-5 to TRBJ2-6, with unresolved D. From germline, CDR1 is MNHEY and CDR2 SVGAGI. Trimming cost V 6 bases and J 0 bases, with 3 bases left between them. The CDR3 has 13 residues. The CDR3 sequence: CASRDSGANVLTF. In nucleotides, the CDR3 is TGTGCCAGCAGGGACTCTGGGGCCAACGTCCTGACTTTC.

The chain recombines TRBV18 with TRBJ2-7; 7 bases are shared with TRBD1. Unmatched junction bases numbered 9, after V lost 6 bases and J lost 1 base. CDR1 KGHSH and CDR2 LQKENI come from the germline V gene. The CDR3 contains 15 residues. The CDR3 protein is CASSPTWGQSYEQYF. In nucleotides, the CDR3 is TGTGCCAGCTCCCCCACCTGGGGACAGTCCTACGAGCAGTACTTC.

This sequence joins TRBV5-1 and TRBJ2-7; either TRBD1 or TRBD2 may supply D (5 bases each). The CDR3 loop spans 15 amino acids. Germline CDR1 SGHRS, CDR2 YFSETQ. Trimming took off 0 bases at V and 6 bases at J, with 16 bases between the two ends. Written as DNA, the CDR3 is TGCGCCAGCAGCTTGGAAGGGGACCGAAGCCGCGAGCAGTACTTC. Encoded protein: CASSLEGDRSREQYF.

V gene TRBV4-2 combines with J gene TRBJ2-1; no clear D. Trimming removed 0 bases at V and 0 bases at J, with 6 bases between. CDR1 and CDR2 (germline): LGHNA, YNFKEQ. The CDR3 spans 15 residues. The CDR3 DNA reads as TGTGCCAGCAGCCAAGAAAACTTCTCCTACAATGAGCAGTTCTTC. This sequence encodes CASSQENFSYNEQFF.

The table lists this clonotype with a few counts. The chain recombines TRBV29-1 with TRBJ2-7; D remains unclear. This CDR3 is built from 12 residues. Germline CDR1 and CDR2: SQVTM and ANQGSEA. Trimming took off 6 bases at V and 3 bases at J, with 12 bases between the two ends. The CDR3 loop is CSVQEQNYEQYF. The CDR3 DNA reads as TGCAGCGTCCAAGAGCAAAACTACGAGCAGTACTTC.

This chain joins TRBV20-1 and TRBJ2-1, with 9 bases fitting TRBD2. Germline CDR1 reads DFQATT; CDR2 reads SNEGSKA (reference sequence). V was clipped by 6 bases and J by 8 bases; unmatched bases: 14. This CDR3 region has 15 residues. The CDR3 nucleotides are TGCAGTGCGGGGAGAGGTAGCGGGAGCCGGTATGAGCAGTTCTTC. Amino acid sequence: CSAGRGSGSRYEQFF.

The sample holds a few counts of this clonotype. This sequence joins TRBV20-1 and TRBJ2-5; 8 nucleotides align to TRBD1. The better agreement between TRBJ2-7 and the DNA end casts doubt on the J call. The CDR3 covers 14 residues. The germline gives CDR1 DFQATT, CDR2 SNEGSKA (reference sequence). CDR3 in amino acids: CSATPPDRDSEQYF. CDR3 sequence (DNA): TGCAGTGCTACCCCCCCGGACAGGGATTCCGAGCAGTACTTC.

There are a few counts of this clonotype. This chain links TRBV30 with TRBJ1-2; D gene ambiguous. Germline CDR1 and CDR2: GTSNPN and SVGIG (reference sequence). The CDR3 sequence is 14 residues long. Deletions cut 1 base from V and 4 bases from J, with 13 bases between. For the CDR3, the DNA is TGTGCCTGGAGTGAGTCAAGAACTGGCTATGGCTACACCTTC. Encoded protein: CAWSESRTGYGYTF.

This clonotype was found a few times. The CDR3, as DNA: TGTGCCAGCAGTAAGGATACAGGGAGCTCCTACGAGCAGTACTTC. Translation gives CASSKDTGSSYEQYF. The V gene is TRBV6-5, the J gene TRBJ2-7; maybe TRBD1 (6 bases). The germline V gene encodes CDR1 MNHEY and CDR2 SVGAGI. The CDR3 consists of 15 residues. The V end was cut by 5 bases, the J end by 0 bases, with 14 bases between.

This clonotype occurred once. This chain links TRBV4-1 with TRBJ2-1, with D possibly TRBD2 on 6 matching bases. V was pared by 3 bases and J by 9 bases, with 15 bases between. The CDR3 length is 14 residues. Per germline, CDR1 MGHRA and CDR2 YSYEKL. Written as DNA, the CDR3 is TGCGCCAGCAGCCATCCATCGGGAGCTCCTGAGCAGTTCTTC. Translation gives CASSHPSGAPEQFF.

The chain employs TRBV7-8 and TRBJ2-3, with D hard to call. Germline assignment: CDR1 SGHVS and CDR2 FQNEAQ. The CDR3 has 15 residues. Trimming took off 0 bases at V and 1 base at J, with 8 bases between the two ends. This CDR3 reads CASSLAGSRTDTQYF. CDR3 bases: TGTGCCAGCAGCTTAGCGGGCAGCCGCACAGATACGCAGTATTTT.

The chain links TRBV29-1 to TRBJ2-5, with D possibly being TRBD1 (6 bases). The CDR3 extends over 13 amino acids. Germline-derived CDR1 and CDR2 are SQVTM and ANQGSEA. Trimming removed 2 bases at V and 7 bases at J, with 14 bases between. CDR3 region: CSVETGSSGTQYF. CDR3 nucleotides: TGCAGCGTTGAAACAGGGTCGTCGGGGACCCAGTACTTC.

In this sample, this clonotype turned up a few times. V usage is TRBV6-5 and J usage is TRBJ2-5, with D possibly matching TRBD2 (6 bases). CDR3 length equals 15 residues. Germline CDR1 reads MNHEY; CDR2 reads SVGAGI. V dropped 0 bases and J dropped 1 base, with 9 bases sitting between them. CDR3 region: CASSYSPGGQETQYF. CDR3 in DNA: TGTGCCAGCAGTTACTCCCCCGGGGGCCAAGAGACCCAGTACTTC.

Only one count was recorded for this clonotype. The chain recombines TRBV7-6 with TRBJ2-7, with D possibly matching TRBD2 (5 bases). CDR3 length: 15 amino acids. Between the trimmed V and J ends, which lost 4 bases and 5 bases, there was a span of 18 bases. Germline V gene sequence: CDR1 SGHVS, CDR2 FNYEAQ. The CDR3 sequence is CASSSAPGSRNEQYF. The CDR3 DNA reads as TGTGCCAGCAGCTCGGCGCCGGGGTCGAGGAACGAGCAGTACTTC.

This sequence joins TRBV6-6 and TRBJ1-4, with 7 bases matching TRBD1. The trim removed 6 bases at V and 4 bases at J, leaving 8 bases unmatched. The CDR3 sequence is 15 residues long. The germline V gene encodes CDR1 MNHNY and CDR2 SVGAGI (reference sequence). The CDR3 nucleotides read TGTGCCAGCAGACCAGACAGGGCCAATAATGAAAAACTGTTTTTT. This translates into CASRPDRANNEKLFF.

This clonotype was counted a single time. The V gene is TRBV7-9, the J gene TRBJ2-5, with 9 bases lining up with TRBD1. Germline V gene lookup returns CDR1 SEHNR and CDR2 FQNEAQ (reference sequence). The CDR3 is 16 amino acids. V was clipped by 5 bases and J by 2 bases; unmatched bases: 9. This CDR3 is CASSPYTGGKQETQYF. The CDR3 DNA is TGTGCCAGCAGCCCTTACACAGGGGGCAAGCAAGAGACCCAGTACTTC.

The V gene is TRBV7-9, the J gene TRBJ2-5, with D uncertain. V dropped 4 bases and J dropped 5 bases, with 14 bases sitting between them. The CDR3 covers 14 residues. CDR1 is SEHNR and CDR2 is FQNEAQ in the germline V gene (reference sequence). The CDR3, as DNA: TGTGCCAGCAGCTCCTTCGGACCTGACGAGACCCAGTACTTC. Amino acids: CASSSFGPDETQYF. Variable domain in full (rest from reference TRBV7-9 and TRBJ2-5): DTGVSQNPRHKITKRGQNVTFRCDPISEHNRLYWYRQTLGQGPEFLTYFQNEAQLEKSRLLSDRFSAERPKGSFSTLEIQRTEQGDSAMYLCASSSFGPDETQYFGPGTRLLVL.

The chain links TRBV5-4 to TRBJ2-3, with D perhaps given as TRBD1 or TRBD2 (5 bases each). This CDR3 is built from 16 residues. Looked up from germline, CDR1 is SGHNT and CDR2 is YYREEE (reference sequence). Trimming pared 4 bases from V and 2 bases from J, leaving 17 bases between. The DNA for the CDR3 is TGTGCCAGCAGCAGAGGGGCTAGCCGATACACAGATACGCAGTATTTT. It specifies CASSRGASRYTDTQYF.

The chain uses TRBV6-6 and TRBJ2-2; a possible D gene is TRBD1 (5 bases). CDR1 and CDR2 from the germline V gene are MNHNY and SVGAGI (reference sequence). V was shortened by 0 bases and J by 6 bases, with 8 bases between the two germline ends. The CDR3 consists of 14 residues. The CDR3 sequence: CASSYSQAPGELFF. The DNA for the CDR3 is TGTGCCAGCAGTTACTCACAGGCCCCCGGGGAGCTGTTTTTT.

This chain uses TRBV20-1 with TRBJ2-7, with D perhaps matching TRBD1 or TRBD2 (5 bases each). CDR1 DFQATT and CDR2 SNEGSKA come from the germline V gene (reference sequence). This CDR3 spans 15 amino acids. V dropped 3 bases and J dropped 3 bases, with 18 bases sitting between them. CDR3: CSASKGPGIDYEQYF. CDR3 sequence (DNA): TGCAGTGCTAGTAAGGGACCGGGGATTGACTACGAGCAGTACTTC.

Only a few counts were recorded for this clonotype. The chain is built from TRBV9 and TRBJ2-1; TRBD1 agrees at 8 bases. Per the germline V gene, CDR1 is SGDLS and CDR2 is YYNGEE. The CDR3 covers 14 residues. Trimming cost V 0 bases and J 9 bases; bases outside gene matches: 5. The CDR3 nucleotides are TGTGCCAGCAGCGTAGGACAGGGGTCAAGTGAGCAGTTCTTC. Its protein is CASSVGQGSSEQFF.

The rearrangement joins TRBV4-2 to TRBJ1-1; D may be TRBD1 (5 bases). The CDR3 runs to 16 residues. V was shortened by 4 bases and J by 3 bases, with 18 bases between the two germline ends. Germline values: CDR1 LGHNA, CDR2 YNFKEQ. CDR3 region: CASSRLGAGIDTEAFF. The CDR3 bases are TGTGCCAGCAGCCGGTTAGGGGCGGGGATCGACACTGAAGCTTTCTTT.